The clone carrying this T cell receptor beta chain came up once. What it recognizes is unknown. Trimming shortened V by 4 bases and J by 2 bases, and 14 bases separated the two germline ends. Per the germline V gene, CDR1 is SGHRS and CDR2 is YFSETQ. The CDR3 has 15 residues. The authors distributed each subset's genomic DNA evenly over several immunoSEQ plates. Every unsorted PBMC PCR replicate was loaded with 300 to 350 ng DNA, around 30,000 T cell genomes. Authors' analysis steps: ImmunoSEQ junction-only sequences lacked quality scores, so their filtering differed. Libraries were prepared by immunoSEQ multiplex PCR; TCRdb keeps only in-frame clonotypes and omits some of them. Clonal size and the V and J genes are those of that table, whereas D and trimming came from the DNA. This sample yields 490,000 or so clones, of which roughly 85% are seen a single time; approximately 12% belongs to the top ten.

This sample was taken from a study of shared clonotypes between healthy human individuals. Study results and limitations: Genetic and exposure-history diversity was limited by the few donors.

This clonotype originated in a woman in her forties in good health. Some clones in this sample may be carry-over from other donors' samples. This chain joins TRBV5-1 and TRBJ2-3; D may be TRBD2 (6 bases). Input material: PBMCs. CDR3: CASSPNGGNTDTQYF. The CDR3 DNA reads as TGCGCCAGCAGCCCTAACGGGGGTAACACAGATACGCAGTATTTT.